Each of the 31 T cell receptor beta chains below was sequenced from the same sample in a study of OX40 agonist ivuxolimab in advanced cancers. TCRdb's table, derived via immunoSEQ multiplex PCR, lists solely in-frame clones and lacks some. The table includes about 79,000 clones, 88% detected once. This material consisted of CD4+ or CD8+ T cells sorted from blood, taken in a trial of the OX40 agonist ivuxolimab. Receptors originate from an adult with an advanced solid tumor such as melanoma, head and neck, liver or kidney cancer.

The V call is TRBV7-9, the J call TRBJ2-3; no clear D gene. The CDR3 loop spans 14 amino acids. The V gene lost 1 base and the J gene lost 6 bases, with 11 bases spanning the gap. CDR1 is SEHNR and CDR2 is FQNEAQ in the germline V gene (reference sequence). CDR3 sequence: CASSLDVSGDTQYF. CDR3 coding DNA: TGTGCCAGCAGCTTAGACGTGTCCGGGGATACGCAGTATTTT.

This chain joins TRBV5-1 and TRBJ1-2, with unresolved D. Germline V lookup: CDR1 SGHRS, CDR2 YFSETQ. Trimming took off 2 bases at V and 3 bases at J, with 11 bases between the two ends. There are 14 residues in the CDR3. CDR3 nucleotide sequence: TGCGCCAGCAGCTTTCAGAATGGGGACTATGGCTACACCTTC. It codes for CASSFQNGDYGYTF. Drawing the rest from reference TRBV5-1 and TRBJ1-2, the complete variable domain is KAGVTQTPRYLIKTRGQQVTLSCSPISGHRSVSWYQQTPGQGLQFLFEYFSETQRNKGNFPGRFSGRQFSNSRSEMNVSTLELGDSALYLCASSFQNGDYGYTFGSGTRLTVV.

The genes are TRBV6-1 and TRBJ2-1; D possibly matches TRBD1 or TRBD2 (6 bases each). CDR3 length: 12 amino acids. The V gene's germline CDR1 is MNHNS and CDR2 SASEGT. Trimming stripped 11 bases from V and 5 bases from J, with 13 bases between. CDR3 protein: CAGARGHNEQFF. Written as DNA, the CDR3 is TGTGCCGGAGCTCGGGGGCACAATGAGCAGTTCTTC.

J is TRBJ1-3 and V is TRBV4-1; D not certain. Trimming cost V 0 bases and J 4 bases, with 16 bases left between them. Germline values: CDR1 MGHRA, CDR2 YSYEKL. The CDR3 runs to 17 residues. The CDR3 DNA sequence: TGCGCCAGCAGCCAAGATGCGGAACACCGGGGAGGAAACACCATATATTTT. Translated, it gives CASSQDAEHRGGNTIYF.

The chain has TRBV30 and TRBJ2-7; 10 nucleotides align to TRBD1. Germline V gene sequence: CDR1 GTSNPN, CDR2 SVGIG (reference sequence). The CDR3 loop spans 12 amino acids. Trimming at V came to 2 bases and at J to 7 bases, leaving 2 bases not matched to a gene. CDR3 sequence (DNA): TGTGCCTGGAGTACGGGACAGGGGGAGCAGTACTTC. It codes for CAWSTGQGEQYF.

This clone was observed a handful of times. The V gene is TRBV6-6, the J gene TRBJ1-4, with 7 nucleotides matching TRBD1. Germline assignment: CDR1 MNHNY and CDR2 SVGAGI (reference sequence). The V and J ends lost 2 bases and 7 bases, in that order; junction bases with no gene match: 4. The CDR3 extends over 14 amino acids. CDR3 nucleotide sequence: TGTGCCAGCAGTTACAAACAGGGGATTGAAAAACTGTTTTTT. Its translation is CASSYKQGIEKLFF.

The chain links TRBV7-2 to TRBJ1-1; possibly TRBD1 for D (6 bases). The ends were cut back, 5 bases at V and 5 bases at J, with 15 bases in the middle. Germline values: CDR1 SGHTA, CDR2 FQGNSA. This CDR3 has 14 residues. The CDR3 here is CASSPRTDRTEAFF. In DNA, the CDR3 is TGTGCCAGCAGCCCGAGGACAGATCGGACTGAAGCTTTCTTT. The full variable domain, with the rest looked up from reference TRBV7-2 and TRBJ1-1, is GAGVSQSPSNKVTEKGKDVELRCDPISGHTALYWYRQSLGQGLEFLIYFQGNSAPDKSGLPSDRFSAERTGGSVSTLTIQRTQQEDSAVYLCASSPRTDRTEAFFGQGTRLTVV.

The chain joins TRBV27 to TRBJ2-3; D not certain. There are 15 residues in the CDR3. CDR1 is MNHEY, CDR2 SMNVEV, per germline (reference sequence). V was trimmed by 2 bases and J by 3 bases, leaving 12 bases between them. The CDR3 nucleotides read TGTGCCAGCAGTTTACAGAAGGGTCGGACAGATACGCAGTATTTT. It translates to CASSLQKGRTDTQYF.

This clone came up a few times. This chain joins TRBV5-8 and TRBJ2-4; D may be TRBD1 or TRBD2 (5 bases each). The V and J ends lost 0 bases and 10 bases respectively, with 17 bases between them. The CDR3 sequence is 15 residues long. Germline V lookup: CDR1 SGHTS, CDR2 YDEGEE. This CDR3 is CASSLGAGRGLIQYF. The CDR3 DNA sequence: TGTGCCAGCAGCTTGGGAGCAGGGAGAGGCTTGATTCAGTACTTC. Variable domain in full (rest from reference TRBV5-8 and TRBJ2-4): EAGVTQSPTHLIKTRGQQATLRCSPISGHTSVYWYQQALGLGLQFLLWYDEGEERNRGNFPPRFSGRQFPNYSSELNVNALELEDSALYLCASSLGAGRGLIQYFGAGTRLSVL.

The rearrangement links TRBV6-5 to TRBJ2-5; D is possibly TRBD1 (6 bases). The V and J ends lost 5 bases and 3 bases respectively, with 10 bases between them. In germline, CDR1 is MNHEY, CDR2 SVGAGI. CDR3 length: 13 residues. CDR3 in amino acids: CASSDYREETQYF. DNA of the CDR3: TGTGCCAGCAGTGACTACAGGGAAGAGACCCAGTACTTC.

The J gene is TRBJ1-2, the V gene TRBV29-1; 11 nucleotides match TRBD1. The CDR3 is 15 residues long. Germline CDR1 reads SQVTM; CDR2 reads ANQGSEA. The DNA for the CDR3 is TGCAGTGTGGGGTTCTCGGGACAGGGGGTTCGTGGCTACACCTTC. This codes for CSVGFSGQGVRGYTF.

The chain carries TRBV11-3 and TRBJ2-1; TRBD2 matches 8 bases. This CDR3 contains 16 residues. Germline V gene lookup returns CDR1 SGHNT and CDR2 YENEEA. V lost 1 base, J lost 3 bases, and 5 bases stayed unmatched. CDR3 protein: CASSLAWREDYNEQFF. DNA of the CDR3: TGTGCCAGCAGCTTAGCGTGGCGGGAGGACTACAATGAGCAGTTCTTC. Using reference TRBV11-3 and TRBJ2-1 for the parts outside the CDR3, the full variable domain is EAGVVQSPRYKIIEKKQPVAFWCNPISGHNTLYWYLQNLGQGPELLIRYENEEAVDDSQLPKDRFSAERLKGVDSTLKIQPAELGDSAVYLCASSLAWREDYNEQFFGPGTRLTVL.

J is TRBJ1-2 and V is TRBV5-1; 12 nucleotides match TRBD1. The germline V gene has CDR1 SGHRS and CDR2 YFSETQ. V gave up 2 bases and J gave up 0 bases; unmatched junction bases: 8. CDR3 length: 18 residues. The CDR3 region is CASSFTGTGGASNYGYTF. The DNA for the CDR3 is TGCGCCAGCAGCTTCACCGGGACAGGGGGCGCGTCTAACTATGGCTACACCTTC. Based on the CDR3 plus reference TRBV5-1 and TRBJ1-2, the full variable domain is KAGVTQTPRYLIKTRGQQVTLSCSPISGHRSVSWYQQTPGQGLQFLFEYFSETQRNKGNFPGRFSGRQFSNSRSEMNVSTLELGDSALYLCASSFTGTGGASNYGYTFGSGTRLTVV.

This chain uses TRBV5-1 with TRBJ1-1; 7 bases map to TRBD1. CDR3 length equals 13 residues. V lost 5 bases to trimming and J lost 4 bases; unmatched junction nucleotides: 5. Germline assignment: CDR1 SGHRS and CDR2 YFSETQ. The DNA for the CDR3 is TGCGCCAGCAGTTCCACAGGGGCCACTGAAGCTTTCTTT. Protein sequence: CASSSTGATEAFF.

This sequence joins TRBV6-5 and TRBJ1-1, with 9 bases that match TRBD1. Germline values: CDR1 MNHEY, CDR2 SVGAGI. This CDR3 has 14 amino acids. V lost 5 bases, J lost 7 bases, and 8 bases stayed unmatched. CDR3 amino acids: CASSLQGAQDEAFF. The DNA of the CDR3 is TGTGCCAGCAGTCTACAGGGGGCGCAGGATGAAGCTTTCTTT.

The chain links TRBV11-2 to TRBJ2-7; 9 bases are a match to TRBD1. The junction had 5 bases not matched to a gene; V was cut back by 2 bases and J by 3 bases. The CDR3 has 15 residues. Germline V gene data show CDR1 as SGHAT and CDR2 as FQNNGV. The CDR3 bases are TGTGCCAGCAGCTTATTAACGGGACAGGGCTACGAGCAGTACTTC. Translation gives CASSLLTGQGYEQYF.

CDR3 nucleotide sequence: TGCGCCAGCAGCTTGTCTGGGGAGCGTCTGGACGAGCAGTACTTC. Its translation is CASSLSGERLDEQYF. The chain is built from TRBV5-1 and TRBJ2-7, with a tentative D call TRBD2 (5 bases). CDR3 length: 15 amino acids. V dropped 1 base and J dropped 5 bases, with 16 bases sitting between them. Germline V gene lookup returns CDR1 SGHRS and CDR2 YFSETQ.

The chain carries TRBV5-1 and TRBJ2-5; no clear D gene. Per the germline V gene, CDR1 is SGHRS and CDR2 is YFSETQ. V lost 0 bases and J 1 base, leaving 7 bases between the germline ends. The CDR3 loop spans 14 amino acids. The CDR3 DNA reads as TGCGCCAGCAGCTTGGTCGACTCCCAAGAGACCCAGTACTTC. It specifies CASSLVDSQETQYF.

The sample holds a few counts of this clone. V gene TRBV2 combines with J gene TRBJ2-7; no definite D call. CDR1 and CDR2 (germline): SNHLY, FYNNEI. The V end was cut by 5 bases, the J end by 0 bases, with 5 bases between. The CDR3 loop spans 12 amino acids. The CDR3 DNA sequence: TGTGCCAGCAGTCCCCTCTCCTACGAGCAGTACTTC. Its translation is CASSPLSYEQYF.

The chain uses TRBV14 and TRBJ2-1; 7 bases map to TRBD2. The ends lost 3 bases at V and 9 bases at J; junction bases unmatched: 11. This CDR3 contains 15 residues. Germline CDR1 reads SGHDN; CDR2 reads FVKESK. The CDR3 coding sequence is TGTGCCAGCAGCCAGAGTAGCGGGCTTGTTCTTGAGCAGTTCTTC. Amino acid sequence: CASSQSSGLVLEQFF.

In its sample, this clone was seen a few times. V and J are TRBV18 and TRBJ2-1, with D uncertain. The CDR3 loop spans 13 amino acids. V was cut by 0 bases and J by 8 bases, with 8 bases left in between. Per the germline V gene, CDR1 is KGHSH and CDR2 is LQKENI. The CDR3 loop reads CASSPPGLDEQFF. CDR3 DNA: TGTGCCAGCTCACCACCGGGTTTGGATGAGCAGTTCTTC.

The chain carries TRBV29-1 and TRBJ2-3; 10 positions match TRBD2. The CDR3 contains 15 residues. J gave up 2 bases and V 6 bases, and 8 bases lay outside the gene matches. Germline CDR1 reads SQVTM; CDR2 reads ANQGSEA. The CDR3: CSVTPAGGPTDTQYF. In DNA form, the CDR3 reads TGCAGCGTGACCCCAGCGGGAGGGCCCACAGATACGCAGTATTTT.

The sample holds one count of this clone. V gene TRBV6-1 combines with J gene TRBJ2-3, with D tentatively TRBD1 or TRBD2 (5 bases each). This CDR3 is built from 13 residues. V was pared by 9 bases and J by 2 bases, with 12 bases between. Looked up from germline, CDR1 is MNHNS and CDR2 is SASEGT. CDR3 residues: CASTRGDTDTQYF. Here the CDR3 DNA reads TGTGCCAGTACTAGGGGAGACACAGATACGCAGTATTTT.

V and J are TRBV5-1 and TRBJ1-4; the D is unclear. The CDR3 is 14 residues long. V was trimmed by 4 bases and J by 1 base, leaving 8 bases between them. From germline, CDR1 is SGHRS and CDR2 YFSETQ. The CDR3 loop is CASSLGETNEKLFF. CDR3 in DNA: TGCGCCAGCAGCCTCGGGGAAACTAATGAAAAACTGTTTTTT.

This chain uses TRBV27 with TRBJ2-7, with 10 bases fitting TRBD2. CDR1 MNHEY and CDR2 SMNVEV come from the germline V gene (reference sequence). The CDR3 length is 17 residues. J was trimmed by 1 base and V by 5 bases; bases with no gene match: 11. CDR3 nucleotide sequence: TGTGCCAGCAGTCCGGGACTAGCGAACGGAGGTTCCTACGAGCAGTACTTC. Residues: CASSPGLANGGSYEQYF.

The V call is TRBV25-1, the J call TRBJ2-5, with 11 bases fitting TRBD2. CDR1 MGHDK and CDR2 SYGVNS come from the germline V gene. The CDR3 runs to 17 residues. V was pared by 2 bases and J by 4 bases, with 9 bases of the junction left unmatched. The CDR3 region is CASSEGLLAGVIETQYF. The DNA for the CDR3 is TGTGCCAGCAGTGAAGGTTTACTAGCGGGAGTTATAGAGACCCAGTACTTC.

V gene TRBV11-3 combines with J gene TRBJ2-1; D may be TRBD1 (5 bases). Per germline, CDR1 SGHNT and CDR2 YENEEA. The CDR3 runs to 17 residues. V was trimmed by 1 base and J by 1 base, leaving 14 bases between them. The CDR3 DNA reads TGTGCCAGCAGCTTAGTGGGGCGGCTAGATTCCTACAATGAGCAGTTCTTC. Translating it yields CASSLVGRLDSYNEQFF.

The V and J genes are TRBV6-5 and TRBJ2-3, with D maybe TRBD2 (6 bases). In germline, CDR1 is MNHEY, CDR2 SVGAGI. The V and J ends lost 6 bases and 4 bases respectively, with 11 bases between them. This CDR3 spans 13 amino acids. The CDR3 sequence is CASRGLGPDTQYF. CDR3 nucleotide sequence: TGTGCCAGCAGGGGACTGGGACCAGATACGCAGTATTTT.

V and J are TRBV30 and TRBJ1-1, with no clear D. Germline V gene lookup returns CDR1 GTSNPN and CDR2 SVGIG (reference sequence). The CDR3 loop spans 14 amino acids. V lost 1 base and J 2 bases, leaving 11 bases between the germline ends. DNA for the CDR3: TGTGCCTGGAGTGGAGAGTCTTATAACACTGAAGCTTTCTTT. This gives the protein CAWSGESYNTEAFF.

CDR3 DNA: TGCAGCACCTCCGGGACAGGGACCCTCAATGAGCAGTTCTTC. Translation: CSTSGTGTLNEQFF. The chain carries TRBV29-1 and TRBJ2-1; 9 bases align to TRBD1. CDR1 and CDR2 (germline): SQVTM, ANQGSEA. The CDR3 is 14 residues long. Trimming removed 8 bases from V and 6 bases from J; junction bases left unmatched: 11.

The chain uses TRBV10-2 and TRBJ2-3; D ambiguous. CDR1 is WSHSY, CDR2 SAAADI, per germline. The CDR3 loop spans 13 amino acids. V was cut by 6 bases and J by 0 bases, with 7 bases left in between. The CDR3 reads CASSPLSTDTQYF. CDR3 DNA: TGCGCCAGCAGCCCACTGAGCACAGATACGCAGTATTTT.